This T cell receptor beta chain was sequenced during a study of cytomegalovirus exposure and HLA in healthy donors. Background on the study: HLA-typed donors were the source of roughly 85 million unique TCRs held in an early data release. Notes on the study in general: No immune exposure information besides CMV serostatus was available. TCR beta V- and J-gene trimming, according to a later analysis, was linked to a missense DCLRE1C variant.

Germline CDR1 SGHRS, CDR2 YFSETQ. The junction had 8 bases not matched to a gene; V was cut back by 4 bases and J by 5 bases. The CDR3 extends over 16 amino acids. Donors counted as nominally healthy when sampled, yet unrecorded immune exposures were likely. Primers: 60 Vbeta forward and 13 Jbeta reverse. Only in-frame clones appear in the TCRdb table, and some are missing; sequencing was by immunoSEQ multiplex PCR. The repertoire holds some 200,000 clones, around 80% seen once, with about 1.9% in the top ten. For this clone: Antigen: not known.

The sequence derives from a woman under 40 in good health and CMV-seropositive. The chain recombines TRBV5-1 with TRBJ2-1, with 11 nucleotides matching TRBD1. Sequences were obtained from PBMCs. CDR3: CASSLIGQGANNEQFF. CDR3 DNA: TGCGCCAGCAGCCTAATAGGACAGGGGGCCAACAATGAGCAGTTCTTC.